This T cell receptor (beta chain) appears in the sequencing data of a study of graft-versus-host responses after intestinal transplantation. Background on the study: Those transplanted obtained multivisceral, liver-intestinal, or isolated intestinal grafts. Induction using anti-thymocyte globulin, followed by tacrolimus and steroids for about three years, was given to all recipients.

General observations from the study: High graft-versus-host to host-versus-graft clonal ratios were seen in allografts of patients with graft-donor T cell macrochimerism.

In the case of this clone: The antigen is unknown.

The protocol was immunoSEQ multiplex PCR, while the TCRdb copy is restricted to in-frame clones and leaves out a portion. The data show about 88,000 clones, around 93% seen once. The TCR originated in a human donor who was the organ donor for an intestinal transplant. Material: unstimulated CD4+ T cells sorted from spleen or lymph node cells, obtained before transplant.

In nucleotides, the CDR3 is TGTGCCAGCAGGCGGGCTGGACTAGGTGAGACCCAGTACTTC. Translated: CASRRAGLGETQYF. The chain carries TRBV4-2 and TRBJ2-5; 7 bases match TRBD2. V shed 6 bases and J 5 bases; nucleotides not matched to a gene: 9. CDR1 is LGHNA, CDR2 YNFKEQ, per germline. The CDR3 spans 14 residues.